This T cell receptor (beta chain) was profiled in a study of T cells after somatic rescue of genetic block. Trimming took off 5 bases at V and 8 bases at J, with 12 bases between the two ends. Germline values: CDR1 DFQATT, CDR2 SNEGSKA (reference sequence). This CDR3 has 11 residues. The table came from immunoSEQ multiplex PCR; TCRdb's copy has only in-frame clones and leaves some out. Of some 68,000 clones in the sample, roughly 93% are singletons; the top ten hold around 2.8%. The rearrangement links TRBV20-1 to TRBJ1-2, with D unresolved. This receptor was taken from a young man. Sequencing was done on a sample of peripheral blood mononuclear cells (PBMCs). CDR3 bases: TGCAGTGCTTACAGTGCATCGGGCTACACCTTC. Amino acids: CSAYSASGYTF.